The 6 T cell receptor beta chains below were found in one sample sequenced in a study of CXCR4 blockade with PD-1 therapy in pancreatic cancer (dated by TCRdb to the late 2010s). The library was generated by the immunoSEQ multiplex PCR assay. Imported from immuneACCESS, the table was reduced by TCRdb to in-frame sequences with V and J called. These copies leave out some clones; in studies compared against another copy, an unresolved V gene accounts for under half, and the cause of the remainder is not known. This sample gives more than 15,000 clones in total; approximately 72% of them show up just once. In total, the top ten clones hold 5.5% to 6% of the sample. The material sequenced was tumor tissue. The receptors derive from a human donor with pancreatic ductal adenocarcinoma.

This clone appeared once. The CDR3 region is CASSTLAGGQGTQYF. Here the CDR3 DNA reads TGTGCCAGCAGCACACTAGCGGGGGGTCAGGGTACGCAGTATTTT. This rearrangement joins TRBV28 to TRBJ2-3, with 12 nucleotides matching TRBD2. The germline V gene has CDR1 MDHEN and CDR2 SYDVKM. V lost 6 bases to trimming and J lost 8 bases; unmatched junction nucleotides: 9. The CDR3 totals 15 residues. Full variable domain (outside the CDR3, taken from reference TRBV28 and TRBJ2-3): DVKVTQSSRYLVKRTGEKVFLECVQDMDHENMFWYRQDPGLGLRLIYFSYDVKMKEKGDIPEGYSVSREKKERFSLILESASTNQTSMYLCASSTLAGGQGTQYFGPGTRLTVL.

By its share, this clone is medium-sized. V is TRBV19 and J is TRBJ2-1, with a tentative D call TRBD1 (5 bases). The CDR3 runs to 12 residues. Germline lookup yields CDR1 LNHDA and CDR2 SQIVND (reference sequence). V was clipped by 5 bases and J by 8 bases, with 10 bases between them. CDR3 amino acids: CASSGQGDEQFF. CDR3 DNA sequence: TGTGCCAGTAGTGGGCAGGGCGATGAGCAGTTCTTC.

A remark on this clone: Other DNA variants within this sample encode the same CDR3. V gene TRBV19 combines with J gene TRBJ1-5; tentative D call: TRBD1 (6 bases). V lost 2 bases to trimming and J lost 4 bases, with 9 bases between them. This CDR3 has 14 amino acids. Looked up from germline, CDR1 is LNHDA and CDR2 is SQIVND (reference sequence). CDR3 sequence reads: CASSISGENQPQHF. In DNA, the CDR3 is TGTGCCAGTAGTATATCAGGGGAAAATCAGCCCCAGCATTTT.

In this sample, this clone turned up a few times. The V call is TRBV28, the J call TRBJ1-1; TRBD1 might be the D (6 bases). With 5 bases removed from V and 10 bases from J, the gap between germline ends came to 20 bases. CDR1 MDHEN and CDR2 SYDVKM come from the germline V gene. This CDR3 comprises 14 residues. The CDR3 region is CASSTGIGYWAAFF. CDR3 sequence (DNA): TGTGCCAGCAGTACAGGGATAGGGTATTGGGCAGCTTTCTTT.

Concerning this clone itself: An ambiguous or unread base is present, and the residue it codes for is denoted X. The chain carries TRBV11-3 and TRBJ2-5, with TRBD2 as a possible D gene (6 bases). The CDR3 totals 14 residues. Germline CDR1 is SGHNT and CDR2 is YENEEA. The V end was cut by 3 bases, the J end by 4 bases, with 12 bases between. CDR3: CASSLGGXGETQYF. In nucleotides, the CDR3 is TGTGCCAGCAGCTTGGGCGGGAKGGGAGAGACCCAGTACTTC.

This clone has a handful of counts. The genes are TRBV28 and TRBJ2-5, with 9 positions matching TRBD2. CDR1 is MDHEN and CDR2 is SYDVKM in the germline V gene. The CDR3 is 17 amino acids. The trim removed 5 bases at V and 5 bases at J, leaving 15 bases unmatched. As DNA, the CDR3 is TGTGCCAGCAGTGTAACCCCCGGGCTAGCGGGATGGGAGACCCAGTACTTC. Protein sequence: CASSVTPGLAGWETQYF.